These 10 T cell receptor beta chains were all obtained from the same sample, sequenced in a study of shared clonotypes between healthy human individuals. Positively selected for CCR7, the CD45RO-negative cells used as naive CD8 cells excluded terminally differentiated effector memory CD45RA+ cells. The repertoire was sequenced with immunoSEQ multiplex PCR; TCRdb's copy has only in-frame clones and lacks some. The sample includes about 2.1 million clones, about 92% of them seen just once. Material: naive CD8+ T cells from PBMCs. All receptors derive from a man in his late teens or twenties in good health. Some clones in this sample may be carry-over from other donors' samples.

CDR3 in amino acids: CASTTRDSSYEQYF. Written as DNA, the CDR3 is TGTGCCAGCACCACCCGGGACAGCTCCTACGAGCAGTACTTC. The J gene is TRBJ2-7, the V gene TRBV7-9; TRBD1 aligns across 7 bases. V shed 7 bases and J 0 bases; nucleotides not matched to a gene: 6. This CDR3 has 14 amino acids. Germline V gene sequence: CDR1 SEHNR, CDR2 FQNEAQ (reference sequence). The whole variable domain, remainder taken from reference TRBV7-9 and TRBJ2-7, is DTGVSQNPRHKITKRGQNVTFRCDPISEHNRLYWYRQTLGQGPEFLTYFQNEAQLEKSRLLSDRFSAERPKGSFSTLEIQRTEQGDSAMYLCASTTRDSSYEQYFGPGTRLTVT.

This chain joins TRBV7-9 and TRBJ2-7; TRBD2 aligns across 7 bases. The V gene's germline CDR1 is SEHNR and CDR2 FQNEAQ (reference sequence). The CDR3 covers 18 residues. The trim removed 1 base at V and 6 bases at J, leaving 18 bases unmatched. CDR3 region: CASSLEGIKGLTGGEQYF. The CDR3 coding sequence is TGTGCCAGCAGCTTAGAGGGGATAAAGGGCCTCACGGGGGGCGAGCAGTACTTC. The full variable domain, in which reference TRBV7-9 and TRBJ2-7 provide the parts outside the CDR3, is DTGVSQNPRHKITKRGQNVTFRCDPISEHNRLYWYRQTLGQGPEFLTYFQNEAQLEKSRLLSDRFSAERPKGSFSTLEIQRTEQGDSAMYLCASSLEGIKGLTGGEQYFGPGTRLTVT.

This clone has a single count. The rearrangement joins TRBV19 to TRBJ2-1; TRBD2 matches 14 bases. With 7 bases clipped from V and 8 bases from J, the junction kept 10 bases outside the gene matches. This CDR3 is built from 16 residues. Germline CDR1 LNHDA, CDR2 SQIVND (reference sequence). The CDR3 sequence: CASTRLAGGPVDEQFF. As DNA, the CDR3 is TGTGCCAGTACTAGACTAGCGGGAGGGCCTGTCGATGAGCAGTTCTTC.

The chain carries TRBV27 and TRBJ2-3, with D maybe TRBD2 (6 bases). The CDR3 loop spans 14 amino acids. Germline loops: CDR1 MNHEY, CDR2 SMNVEV (reference sequence). The V gene lost 3 bases and the J gene lost 4 bases, with 11 bases spanning the gap. The CDR3 DNA follows: TGTGCCAGCAGTTTTATCGGGAGCCCAGATACGCAGTATTTT. It translates to CASSFIGSPDTQYF.

This clone was picked up one time. This sequence joins TRBV29-1 and TRBJ2-1; D perhaps matches TRBD1 (5 bases). Trimming removed 6 bases at V and 1 base at J, with 16 bases between. The CDR3 spans 15 residues. From germline, CDR1 is SQVTM and CDR2 ANQGSEA. CDR3 region: CSVNGAEPSYNEQFF. As DNA, the CDR3 is TGCAGCGTGAATGGGGCTGAACCTTCCTACAATGAGCAGTTCTTC.

The chain couples TRBV10-1 to TRBJ1-4; no firm D call. Trimming left V 9 bases short and J 0 bases short, with 17 bases between. CDR1 WNHNN and CDR2 SYGVQD come from the germline V gene (reference sequence). This CDR3 is built from 16 residues. CDR3 sequence: CASCRAQETTNEKLFF. The CDR3 coding sequence is TGCGCCAGTTGCCGGGCCCAGGAAACAACTAATGAAAAACTGTTTTTT.

As concerns this clone: In the same sample, other DNA sequences code for this CDR3. This chain connects TRBV19 to TRBJ2-1; tentative D call: TRBD1 (5 bases). CDR1 is LNHDA and CDR2 is SQIVND in the germline V gene (reference sequence). This CDR3 contains 14 residues. V lost 2 bases, J lost 1 base, and 6 bases lay in between. CDR3 in DNA: TGTGCCAGTAGTATACAGGGATCCTACAATGAGCAGTTCTTC. The encoded protein is CASSIQGSYNEQFF.

The rearrangement links TRBV6-6 to TRBJ1-6; 10 bases map to TRBD1. In germline, CDR1 is MNHNY, CDR2 SVGAGI (reference sequence). CDR3 length: 16 amino acids. The junction had 4 bases not matched to a gene; V was cut back by 8 bases and J by 0 bases. CDR3 loop: CASGDRGYSYNSPLHF. As DNA, the CDR3 is TGTGCCAGCGGGGACAGGGGCTACTCCTATAATTCACCCCTCCACTTT.

This CDR3 is CASSMRSGDYGYTF. As DNA, the CDR3 is TGTGCCAGTAGTATGCGATCTGGGGACTATGGCTACACCTTC. The rearrangement links TRBV19 to TRBJ1-2; D is ambiguous. Germline V gene sequence: CDR1 LNHDA, CDR2 SQIVND (reference sequence). V was trimmed by 3 bases and J by 3 bases, leaving 11 bases between them. This CDR3 is built from 14 residues.

The chain recombines TRBV6-5 with TRBJ1-1, with TRBD1 matching 7 bases. With V trimmed by 2 bases and J by 0 bases, 3 bases remained unmatched. The CDR3 is 15 residues long. The germline V gene encodes CDR1 MNHEY and CDR2 SVGAGI. The chain's CDR3 is CASSYEGALNTEAFF. CDR3 nucleotides: TGTGCCAGCAGTTACGAGGGGGCTCTGAACACTGAAGCTTTCTTT.